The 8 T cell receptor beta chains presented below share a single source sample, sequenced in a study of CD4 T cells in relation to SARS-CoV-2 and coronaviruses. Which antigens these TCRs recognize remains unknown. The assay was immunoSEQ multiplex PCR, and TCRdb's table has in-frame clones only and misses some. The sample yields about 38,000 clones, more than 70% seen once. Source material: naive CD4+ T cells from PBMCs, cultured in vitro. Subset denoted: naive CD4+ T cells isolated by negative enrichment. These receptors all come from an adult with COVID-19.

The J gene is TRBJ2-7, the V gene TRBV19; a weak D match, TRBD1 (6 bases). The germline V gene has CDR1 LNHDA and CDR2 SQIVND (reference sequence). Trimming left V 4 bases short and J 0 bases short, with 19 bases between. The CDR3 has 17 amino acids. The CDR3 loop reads CASSTLSGESSSYEQYF. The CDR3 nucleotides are TGTGCCAGTAGTACATTGTCAGGGGAAAGTAGCTCCTACGAGCAGTACTTC. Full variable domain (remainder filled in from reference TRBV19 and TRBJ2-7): DGGITQSPKYLFRKEGQNVTLSCEQNLNHDAMYWYRQDPGQGLRLIYYSQIVNDFQKGDIAEGYSVSREKKESFPLTVTSAQKNPTAFYLCASSTLSGESSSYEQYFGPGTRLTVT.

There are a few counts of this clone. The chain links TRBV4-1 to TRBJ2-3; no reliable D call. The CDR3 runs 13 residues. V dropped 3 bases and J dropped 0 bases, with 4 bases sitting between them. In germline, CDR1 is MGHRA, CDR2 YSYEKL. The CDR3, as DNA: TGCGCCAGCAGCCACCCTAGCACAGATACGCAGTATTTT. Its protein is CASSHPSTDTQYF.

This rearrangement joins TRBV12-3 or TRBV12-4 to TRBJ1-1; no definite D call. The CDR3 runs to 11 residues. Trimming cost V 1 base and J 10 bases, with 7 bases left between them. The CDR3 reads CASSLGERAFF. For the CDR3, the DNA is TGTGCCAGCAGTTTAGGAGAGCGAGCTTTCTTT.

CDR3 amino acids: CASSEGFETSNEQFF. Here the CDR3 DNA reads TGTGCCAGCAGTGAAGGATTTGAGACATCCAATGAGCAGTTCTTC. V usage is TRBV6-1 and J usage is TRBJ2-1; no firm D call. The CDR3 is made up of 15 amino acids. V lost 1 base, J lost 6 bases, and 13 bases lay in between. Germline CDR1 is MNHNS and CDR2 is SASEGT.

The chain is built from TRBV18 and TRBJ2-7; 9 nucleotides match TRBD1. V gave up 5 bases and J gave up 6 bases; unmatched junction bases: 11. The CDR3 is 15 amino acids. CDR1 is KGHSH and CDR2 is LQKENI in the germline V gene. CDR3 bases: TGTGCCAGCTCATCACGGGACAGGGAATTGAGCGAGCAGTACTTC. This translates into CASSSRDRELSEQYF.

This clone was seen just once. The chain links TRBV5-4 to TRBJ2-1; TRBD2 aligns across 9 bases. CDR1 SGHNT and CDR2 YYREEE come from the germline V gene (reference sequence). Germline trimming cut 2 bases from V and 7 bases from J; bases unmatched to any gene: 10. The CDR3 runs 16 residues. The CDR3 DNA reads TGTGCCAGCAGCTTTTCTGGCGGGAGGGCCAAAAATGAGCAGTTCTTC. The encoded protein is CASSFSGGRAKNEQFF.

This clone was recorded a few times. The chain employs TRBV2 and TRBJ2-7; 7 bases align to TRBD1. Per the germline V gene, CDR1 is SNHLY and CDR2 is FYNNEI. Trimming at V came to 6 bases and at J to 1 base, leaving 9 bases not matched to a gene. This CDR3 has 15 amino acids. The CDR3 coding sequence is TGTGCCAGCAGGGACCGGGACAGAAATTCCTACGAGCAGTACTTC. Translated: CASRDRDRNSYEQYF.

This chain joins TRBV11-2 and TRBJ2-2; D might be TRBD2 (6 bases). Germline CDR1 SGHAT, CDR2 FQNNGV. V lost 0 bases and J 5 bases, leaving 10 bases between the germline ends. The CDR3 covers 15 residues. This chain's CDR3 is CASSLESGRTGELFF. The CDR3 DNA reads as TGTGCCAGCAGCTTAGAGTCAGGGAGGACCGGGGAGCTGTTTTTT. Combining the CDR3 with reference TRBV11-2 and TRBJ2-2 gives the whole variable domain EAGVAQSPRYKIIEKRQSVAFWCNPISGHATLYWYQQILGQGPKLLIQFQNNGVVDDSQLPKDRFSAERLKGVDSTLKIQPAKLEDSAVYLCASSLESGRTGELFFGEGSRLTVL.